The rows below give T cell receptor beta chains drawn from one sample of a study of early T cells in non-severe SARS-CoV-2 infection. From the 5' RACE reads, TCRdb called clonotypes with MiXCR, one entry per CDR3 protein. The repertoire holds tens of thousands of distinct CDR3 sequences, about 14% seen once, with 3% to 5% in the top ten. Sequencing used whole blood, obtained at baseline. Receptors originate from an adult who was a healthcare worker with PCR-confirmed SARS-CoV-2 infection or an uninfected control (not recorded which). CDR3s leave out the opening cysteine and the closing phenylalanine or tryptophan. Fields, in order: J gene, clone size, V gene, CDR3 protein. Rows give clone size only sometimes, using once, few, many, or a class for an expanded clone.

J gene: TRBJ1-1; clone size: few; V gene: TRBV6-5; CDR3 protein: ASSLSPLGTEAF
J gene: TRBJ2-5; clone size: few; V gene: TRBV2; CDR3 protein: ASVGFQETQY
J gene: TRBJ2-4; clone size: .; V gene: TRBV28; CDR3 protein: ASSLSGAKNIQY
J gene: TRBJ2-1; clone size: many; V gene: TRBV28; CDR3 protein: ASSLGEPPGYNEQF
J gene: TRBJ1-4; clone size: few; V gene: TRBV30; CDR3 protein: AWSGGPVGGVNEKLF
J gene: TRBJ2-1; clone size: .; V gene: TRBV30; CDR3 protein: AWSDSPGGGSYNEQF
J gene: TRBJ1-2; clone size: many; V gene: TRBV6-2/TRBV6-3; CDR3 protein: ASSLGTPYGYT
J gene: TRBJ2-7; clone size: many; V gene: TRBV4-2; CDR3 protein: ASSQGGSYEQY
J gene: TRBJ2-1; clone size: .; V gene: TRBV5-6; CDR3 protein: ASSPATSWRANEQF
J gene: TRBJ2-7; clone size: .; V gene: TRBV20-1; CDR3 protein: SARDDDKDYEQY
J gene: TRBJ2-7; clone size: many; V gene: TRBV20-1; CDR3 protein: SARRDYEQY
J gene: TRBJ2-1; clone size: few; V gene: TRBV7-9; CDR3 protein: ASSTGPDGPEQF
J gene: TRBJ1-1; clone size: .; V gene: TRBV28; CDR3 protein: ASSWTGTGENTEAF
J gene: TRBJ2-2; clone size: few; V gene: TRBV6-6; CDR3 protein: ASSMGQPNTGELF
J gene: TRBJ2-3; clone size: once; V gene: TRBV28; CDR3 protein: ASSFGSPTDTQY
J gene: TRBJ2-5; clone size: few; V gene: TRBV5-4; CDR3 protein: ASSFYGRAETQY
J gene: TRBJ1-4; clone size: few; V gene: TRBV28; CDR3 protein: ASNHYRGAKEKLF
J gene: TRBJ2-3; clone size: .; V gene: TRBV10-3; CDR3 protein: AISAPSTDTQY
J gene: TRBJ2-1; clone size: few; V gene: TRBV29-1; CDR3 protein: SVRPGGGSMF
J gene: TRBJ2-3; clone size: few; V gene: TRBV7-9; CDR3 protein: ASSLSGGADTRY
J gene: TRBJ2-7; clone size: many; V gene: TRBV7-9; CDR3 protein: ASTRGIGTTYEQY
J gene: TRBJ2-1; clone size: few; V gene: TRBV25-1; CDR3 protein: ASSEGPYNEQF
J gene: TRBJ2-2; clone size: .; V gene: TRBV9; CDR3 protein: ASSVTGTSGTGELF
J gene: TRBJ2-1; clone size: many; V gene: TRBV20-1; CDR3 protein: SARPPSGSYNEQF
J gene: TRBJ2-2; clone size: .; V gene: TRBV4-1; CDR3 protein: ASQDKNTGELF
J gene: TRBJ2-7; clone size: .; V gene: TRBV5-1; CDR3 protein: ASSLTSGPSSYEQY
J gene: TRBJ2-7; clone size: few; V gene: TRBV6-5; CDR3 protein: ASSKAGTVSYEQY